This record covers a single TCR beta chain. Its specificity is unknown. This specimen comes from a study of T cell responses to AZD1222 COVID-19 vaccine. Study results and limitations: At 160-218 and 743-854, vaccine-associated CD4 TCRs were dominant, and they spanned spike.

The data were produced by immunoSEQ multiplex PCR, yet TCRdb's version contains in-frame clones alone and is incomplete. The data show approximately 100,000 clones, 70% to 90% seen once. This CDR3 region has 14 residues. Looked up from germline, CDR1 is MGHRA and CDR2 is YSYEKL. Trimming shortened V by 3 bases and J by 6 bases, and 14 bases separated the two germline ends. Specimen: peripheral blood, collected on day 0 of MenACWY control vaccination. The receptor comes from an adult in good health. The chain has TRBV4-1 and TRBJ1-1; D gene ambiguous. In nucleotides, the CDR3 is TGCGCCAGCAGCCAGGCCACGATCCTTCCTGAAGCTTTCTTT. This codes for CASSQATILPEAFF.